These 12 T cell receptor beta chains came from one sample sequenced in a study of shared clonotypes between healthy human individuals. Naive CD8 isolation took CD45RO-negative cells positively selected for CCR7 and excluded terminally differentiated effector memory CD45RA+ cells. The table came from immunoSEQ multiplex PCR; TCRdb's copy has only in-frame clones and leaves some out. The sample lists some 2 million clones, about 95% occurring once. The sequencing input was naive CD8+ T cells sorted from blood. The receptors shown here come from a man aged 18 to 29 in good health.

A remark on this clone: The sample holds other DNA sequences that translate to the same CDR3. V and J are TRBV12-5 and TRBJ2-3; 9 nucleotides align to TRBD1. This CDR3 is 14 amino acids long. The germline V gene encodes CDR1 LGHNT and CDR2 FRNRAP. Trimming at V came to 4 bases and at J to 3 bases, leaving 2 bases not matched to a gene. This chain's CDR3 is CASGSGQGTDTQYF. CDR3 nucleotide sequence: TGTGCTAGTGGTTCCGGACAGGGGACAGATACGCAGTATTTT.

V usage is TRBV6-5 and J usage is TRBJ2-7; D is undetermined. Germline values: CDR1 MNHEY, CDR2 SVGAGI. The CDR3 contains 14 residues. V dropped 2 bases and J dropped 1 base, with 9 bases sitting between them. CDR3 nucleotide sequence: TGTGCCAGCAGTTACAATTCCCCGTCCTACGAGCAGTACTTC. This codes for CASSYNSPSYEQYF.

The genes are TRBV7-9 and TRBJ2-3; 12 bases fit TRBD2. The V gene end was trimmed by 5 bases and the J gene end by 4 bases; junction bases not matched to a gene: 7. Germline V gene data show CDR1 as SEHNR and CDR2 as FQNEAQ (reference sequence). CDR3 length equals 16 residues. The CDR3 DNA reads as TGTGCCAGCAGCACCCGACTAGCGGGAGAGCCAGATACGCAGTATTTT. Encoded protein: CASSTRLAGEPDTQYF. Drawing the rest from reference TRBV7-9 and TRBJ2-3, the complete variable domain is DTGVSQNPRHKITKRGQNVTFRCDPISEHNRLYWYRQTLGQGPEFLTYFQNEAQLEKSRLLSDRFSAERPKGSFSTLEIQRTEQGDSAMYLCASSTRLAGEPDTQYFGPGTRLTVL.

The chain is built from TRBV5-1 and TRBJ1-5; D unresolved. CDR1 SGHRS and CDR2 YFSETQ come from the germline V gene. The CDR3 consists of 15 residues. V dropped 3 bases and J dropped 3 bases, with 13 bases sitting between them. Here the CDR3 DNA reads TGCGCCAGCAGCTCGGGAGAGGGAGACAATCAGCCCCAGCATTTT. The encoded protein is CASSSGEGDNQPQHF.

The CDR3 loop is CASSPTGGGSTQYF. CDR3 DNA sequence: TGTGCCAGCAGCCCGACAGGGGGCGGCAGCACCCAGTACTTC. The chain couples TRBV7-6 to TRBJ2-5; 10 bases line up with TRBD1. V shed 5 bases and J 8 bases; nucleotides not matched to a gene: 8. This CDR3 is built from 14 residues. CDR1 and CDR2 (germline): SGHVS, FNYEAQ.

This clone was picked up one time. The rearrangement uses TRBV30 and TRBJ1-1; 7 positions agree with TRBD1. Trimming removed 2 bases from V and 8 bases from J; junction bases left unmatched: 5. The CDR3 is 12 residues long. Germline assignment: CDR1 GTSNPN and CDR2 SVGIG (reference sequence). CDR3 amino acids: CAWSFTGEEAFF. DNA of the CDR3: TGTGCCTGGAGTTTCACAGGGGAGGAAGCTTTCTTT.

A single count supports this clone. V gene TRBV27 combines with J gene TRBJ2-1, with 11 positions matching TRBD2. Losses at the gene ends were 5 bases for V and 0 bases for J; bases not matched to a gene: 0. The CDR3 is 15 amino acids. Germline CDR1 and CDR2: MNHEY and SMNVEV (reference sequence). The CDR3 here is CASSLAGGSYNEQFF. Here the CDR3 DNA reads TGTGCCAGCAGTCTAGCGGGGGGCTCCTACAATGAGCAGTTCTTC.

V gene TRBV2 combines with J gene TRBJ1-6; the D gene is possibly TRBD1 (5 bases). CDR1 is SNHLY, CDR2 FYNNEI, per germline. The germline V and J ends were trimmed by 6 bases and 3 bases, with 12 bases remaining between them. CDR3 length: 15 residues. CDR3 sequence (DNA): TGTGCCAGCAGCGGGACCCGGGACTATAATTCACCCCTCCACTTT. It translates to CASSGTRDYNSPLHF.

This clone appeared a few times. The chain combines TRBV7-9 with TRBJ1-2, with a tentative D call TRBD1 (6 bases). Germline V CDR1 and CDR2: SEHNR, FQNEAQ (reference sequence). V shed 6 bases and J shed 3 bases, with 11 bases lying between them. This CDR3 is built from 13 residues. This CDR3 reads CASSPGVDYGYTF. In nucleotides, the CDR3 is TGTGCCAGCAGTCCAGGGGTTGACTATGGCTACACCTTC.

The V call is TRBV11-2, the J call TRBJ2-5; D might be TRBD1 (5 bases). This CDR3 region has 17 residues. Deletions cut 5 bases from V and 3 bases from J, with 22 bases between. The V gene's germline CDR1 is SGHAT and CDR2 FQNNGV. The CDR3 DNA reads TGTGCCAGCAGCGAGTATGACGTAGGGGCCGAGGAAGAGACCCAGTACTTC. It translates to CASSEYDVGAEEETQYF.

The rearrangement uses TRBV27 and TRBJ1-2, with no clear D. Germline CDR1 reads MNHEY; CDR2 reads SMNVEV (reference sequence). V lost 0 bases and J 5 bases, leaving 13 bases between the germline ends. This CDR3 contains 15 residues. The CDR3 DNA is TGTGCCAGCAGTTTATCAGGGCCTCGACGATATGGCTACACCTTC. The encoded protein is CASSLSGPRRYGYTF.

This chain links TRBV25-1 with TRBJ2-1, with 7 bases aligning to TRBD1. Trimming cost V 5 bases and J 10 bases; bases outside gene matches: 8. Germline CDR1 reads MGHDK; CDR2 reads SYGVNS. The CDR3 sequence is 13 residues long. The CDR3 DNA follows: TGTGCCAGCAGTAACACAGGGGATTGGGAGCAGTTCTTC. This gives the protein CASSNTGDWEQFF.